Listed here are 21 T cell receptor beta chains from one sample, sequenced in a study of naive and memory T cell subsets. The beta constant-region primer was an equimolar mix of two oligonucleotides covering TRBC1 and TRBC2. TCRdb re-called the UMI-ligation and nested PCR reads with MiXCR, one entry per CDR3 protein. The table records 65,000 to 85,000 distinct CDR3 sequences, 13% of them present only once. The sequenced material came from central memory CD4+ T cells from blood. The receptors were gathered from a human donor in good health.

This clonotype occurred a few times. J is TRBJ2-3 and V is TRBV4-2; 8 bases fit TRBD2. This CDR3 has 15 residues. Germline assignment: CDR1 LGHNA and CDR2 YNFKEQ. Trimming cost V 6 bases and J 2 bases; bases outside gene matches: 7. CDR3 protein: CASSLSGTSTDTQYF. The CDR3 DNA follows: TGTGCCAGCAGTCTTAGCGGGACCTCCACAGATACGCAGTATTTT.

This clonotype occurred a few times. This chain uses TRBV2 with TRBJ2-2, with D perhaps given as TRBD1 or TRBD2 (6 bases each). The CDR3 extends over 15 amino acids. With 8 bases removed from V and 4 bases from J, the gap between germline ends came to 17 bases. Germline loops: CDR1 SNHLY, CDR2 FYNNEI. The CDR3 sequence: CASRPGARGTGELFF. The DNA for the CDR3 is TGTGCCAGCCGGCCGGGGGCCCGGGGCACCGGGGAGCTGTTTTTT.

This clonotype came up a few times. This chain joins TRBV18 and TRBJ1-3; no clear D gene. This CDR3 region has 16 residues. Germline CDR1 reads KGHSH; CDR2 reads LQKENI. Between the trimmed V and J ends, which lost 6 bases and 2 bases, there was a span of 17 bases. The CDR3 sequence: CASSQTSAVTGNTIYF. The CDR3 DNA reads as TGTGCCAGCTCTCAGACCAGTGCAGTAACTGGAAACACCATATATTTT.

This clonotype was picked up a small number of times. The CDR3 region is CASSTLARAVENIQYF. CDR3 coding DNA: TGTGCCAGCAGCACCCTCGCGCGGGCGGTAGAAAACATTCAGTACTTC. V usage is TRBV5-6 and J usage is TRBJ2-4, with a possible D match to TRBD2 (5 bases). CDR1 is SGHDT and CDR2 is YYEEEE in the germline V gene. The CDR3 is 16 amino acids. Deletions cut 4 bases from V and 5 bases from J, with 19 bases between.

For the CDR3, the DNA is TGTGCCAGCAGCTTAGATGTCCTAGGAAAGCAGTTCTTC. It codes for CASSLDVLGKQFF. The rearrangement links TRBV7-6 to TRBJ2-1; no firm D call. The CDR3 consists of 13 residues. Germline V CDR1 and CDR2: SGHVS, FNYEAQ. V was shortened by 1 base and J by 11 bases, with 12 bases between the two germline ends.

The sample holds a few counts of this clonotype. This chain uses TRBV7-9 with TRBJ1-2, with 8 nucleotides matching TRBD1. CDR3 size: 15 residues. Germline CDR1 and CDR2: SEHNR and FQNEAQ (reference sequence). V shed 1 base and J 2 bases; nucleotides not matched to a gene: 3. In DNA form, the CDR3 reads TGTGCCAGCAGCTTAGGGGACAGGAACAACTATGGCTACACCTTC. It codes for CASSLGDRNNYGYTF.

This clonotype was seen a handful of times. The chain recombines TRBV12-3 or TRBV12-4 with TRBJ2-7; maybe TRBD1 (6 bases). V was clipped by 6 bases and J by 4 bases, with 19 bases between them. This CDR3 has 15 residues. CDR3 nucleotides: TGTGCCAGCAGCAAGGGACAACCCTCCGAATACGAGCAGTACTTC. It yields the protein CASSKGQPSEYEQYF.

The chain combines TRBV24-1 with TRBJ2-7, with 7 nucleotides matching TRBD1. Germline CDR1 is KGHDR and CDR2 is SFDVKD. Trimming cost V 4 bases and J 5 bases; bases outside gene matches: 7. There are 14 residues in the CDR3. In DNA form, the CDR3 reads TGTGCCACCAGTGACGGGACAGAGGGCGACGAGCAGTACTTC. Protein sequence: CATSDGTEGDEQYF.

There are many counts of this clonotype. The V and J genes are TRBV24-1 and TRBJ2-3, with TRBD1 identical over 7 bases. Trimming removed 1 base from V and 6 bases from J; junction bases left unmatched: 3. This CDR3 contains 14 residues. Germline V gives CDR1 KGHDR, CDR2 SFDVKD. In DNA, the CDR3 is TGTGCCACCAGTGATTTTAACAGGGGCGATACGCAGTATTTT. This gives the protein CATSDFNRGDTQYF.

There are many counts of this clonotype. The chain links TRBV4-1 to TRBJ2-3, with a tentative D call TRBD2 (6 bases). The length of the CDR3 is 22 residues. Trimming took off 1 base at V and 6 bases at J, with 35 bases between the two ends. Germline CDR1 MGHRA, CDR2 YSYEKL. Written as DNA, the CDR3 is TGCGCCAGCAGCCAAGGGGGGGAGTCACTCCTAACCCTCTTCTTAACCCCCGATACGCAGTATTTT. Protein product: CASSQGGESLLTLFLTPDTQYF.

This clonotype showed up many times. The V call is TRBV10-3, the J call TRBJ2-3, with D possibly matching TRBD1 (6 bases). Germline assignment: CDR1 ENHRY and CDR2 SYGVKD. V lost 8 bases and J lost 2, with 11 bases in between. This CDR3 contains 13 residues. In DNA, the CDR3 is TGTGCCATCGGCAGGGGTTACACAGATACGCAGTATTTT. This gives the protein CAIGRGYTDTQYF.

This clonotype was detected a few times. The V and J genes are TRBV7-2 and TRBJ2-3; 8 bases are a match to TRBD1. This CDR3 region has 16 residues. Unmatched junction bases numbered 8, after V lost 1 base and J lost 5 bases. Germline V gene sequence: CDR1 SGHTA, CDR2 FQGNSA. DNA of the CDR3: TGTGCCAGCAGCTTAGGGGGGCGGACAGGGCAAGATACGCAGTATTTT. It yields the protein CASSLGGRTGQDTQYF.

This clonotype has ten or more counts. CDR3 bases: TGTGCCAGCAGGACGACTAGCGGGAGCCACGAGCAGTACTTC. It yields the protein CASRTTSGSHEQYF. The gene calls are TRBV28 and TRBJ2-7; TRBD2 matches 12 bases. With V trimmed by 6 bases and J by 5 bases, 5 bases remained unmatched. From germline, CDR1 is MDHEN and CDR2 SYDVKM. This CDR3 is built from 14 residues.

DNA of the CDR3: TGTGCCAGCACTGGGACCGCAAGGCCCCAGCATTTT. It encodes CASTGTARPQHF. This rearrangement joins TRBV28 to TRBJ1-5; D is perhaps TRBD1 (5 bases). Trimming left V 7 bases short and J 9 bases short, with 13 bases between. This CDR3 is built from 12 residues. Germline V CDR1 and CDR2: MDHEN, SYDVKM.

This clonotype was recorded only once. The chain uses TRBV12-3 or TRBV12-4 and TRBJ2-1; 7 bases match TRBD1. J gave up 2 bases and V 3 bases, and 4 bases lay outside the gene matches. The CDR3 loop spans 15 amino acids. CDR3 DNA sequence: TGTGCCAGCAGTTTGGGGGACAGAGCCTACAATGAGCAGTTCTTC. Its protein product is CASSLGDRAYNEQFF.

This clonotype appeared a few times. CDR3 amino acids: CAWSVGTVDQPQHF. The CDR3 region has the DNA TGTGCCTGGAGTGTGGGTACAGTTGATCAGCCCCAGCATTTT. V gene TRBV30 combines with J gene TRBJ1-5; the D is unclear. The V gene's germline CDR1 is GTSNPN and CDR2 SVGIG (reference sequence). Trimming pared 0 bases from V and 5 bases from J, leaving 11 bases between. The CDR3 sequence is 14 residues long.

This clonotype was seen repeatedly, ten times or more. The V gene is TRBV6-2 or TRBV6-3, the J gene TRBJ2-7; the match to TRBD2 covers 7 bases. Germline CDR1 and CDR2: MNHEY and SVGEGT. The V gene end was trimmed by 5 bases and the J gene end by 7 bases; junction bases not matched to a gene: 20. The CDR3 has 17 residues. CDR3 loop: CASSRLLRTRAGAEQYF. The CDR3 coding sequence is TGTGCCAGCAGTCGCCTACTCAGGACTAGGGCGGGAGCTGAGCAGTACTTC.

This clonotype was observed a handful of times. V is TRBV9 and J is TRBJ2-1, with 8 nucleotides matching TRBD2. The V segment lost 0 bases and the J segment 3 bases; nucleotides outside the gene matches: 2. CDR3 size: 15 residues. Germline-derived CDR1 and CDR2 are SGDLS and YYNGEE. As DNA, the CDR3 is TGTGCCAGCAGCGTAGCGGGGGGGCTCTACAATGAGCAGTTCTTC. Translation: CASSVAGGLYNEQFF. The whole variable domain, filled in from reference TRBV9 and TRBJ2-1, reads DSGVTQTPKHLITATGQRVTLRCSPRSGDLSVYWYQQSLDQGLQFLIQYYNGEERAKGNILERFSAQQFPDLHSELNLSSLELGDSALYFCASSVAGGLYNEQFFGPGTRLTVL.

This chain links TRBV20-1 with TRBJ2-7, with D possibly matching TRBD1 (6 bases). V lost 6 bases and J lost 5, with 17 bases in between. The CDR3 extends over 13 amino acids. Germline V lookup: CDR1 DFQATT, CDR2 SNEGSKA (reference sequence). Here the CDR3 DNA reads TGCAGTGCCCAGGGGTCACCAAAAGACGAGCAGTACTTC. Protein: CSAQGSPKDEQYF.

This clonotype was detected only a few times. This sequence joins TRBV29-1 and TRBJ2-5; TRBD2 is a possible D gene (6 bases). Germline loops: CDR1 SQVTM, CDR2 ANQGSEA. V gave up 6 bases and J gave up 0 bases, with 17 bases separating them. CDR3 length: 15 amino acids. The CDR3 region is CSVAPGVADQETQYF. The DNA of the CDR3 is TGCAGCGTGGCCCCGGGGGTTGCGGACCAAGAGACCCAGTACTTC.

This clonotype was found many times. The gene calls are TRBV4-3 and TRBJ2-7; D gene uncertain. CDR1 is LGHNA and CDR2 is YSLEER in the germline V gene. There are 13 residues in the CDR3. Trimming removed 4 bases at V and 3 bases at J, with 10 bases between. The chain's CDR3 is CASSPGPSYEQYF. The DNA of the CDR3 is TGCGCCAGCAGCCCTGGACCGAGCTACGAGCAGTACTTC.